The clone carrying this T cell receptor (beta chain) was recorded many times. Its cognate antigen is unknown. This entry is derived from a study of early T cells in non-severe SARS-CoV-2 infection. Regarding the study as a whole: VDJdb-based annotation leaned toward anti-spike CD8 responses and missed private and CD4 specificities.

TCRdb analysed the 5' RACE reads with MiXCR anew, one entry per CDR3 protein. The sample lists more than 35,000 distinct CDR3 sequences, around 6.3% occurring once. V lost 4 bases and J lost 0, with 12 bases in between. Germline loops: CDR1 LGHDT, CDR2 YNNKEL (reference sequence). The CDR3 totals 16 residues. This sequence originates from an adult who was a healthcare worker with PCR-confirmed SARS-CoV-2 infection or an uninfected control (not recorded which). The sample was whole blood. This chain connects TRBV3-1 to TRBJ1-4, with a possible D match to TRBD1 (5 bases). The CDR3 nucleotides are TGTGCCAGCAGCCTAAAGGGGTCCGCAACTAATGAAAAACTGTTTTTT. Translated, it gives CASSLKGSATNEKLFF.